This entry lists 26 T cell receptor beta chains sequenced from one sample in a study of vaccination effects on CD4 cells after COVID-19. Clones were read by immunoSEQ multiplex PCR, and TCRdb kept only the in-frame ones, dropping some. The repertoire consists of 50,000 to 65,000 clones, with roughly four fifths occurring once and the leading ten covering less than 3%. The antigens of these receptors remain unknown. Antigen-specific CD4+ T cells expanded by the ViraFEST assay with viral peptide pools were then sequenced. The culture ran for around nine days before CD4+ T cells were isolated. This material consisted of CD4+ T cells from PBMCs cultured with HCoV-229E spike peptides, taken before COVID-19 vaccination. The receptors originated from a human donor who received a COVID-19 vaccine.

This chain uses TRBV6-6 with TRBJ2-5; the D gene could be TRBD1 or TRBD2 (5 bases each). The CDR3 spans 14 residues. Germline-derived CDR1 and CDR2 are MNHNY and SVGAGI (reference sequence). Trimming shortened V by 8 bases and J by 1 base, and 14 bases separated the two germline ends. The DNA for the CDR3 is TGTGCCAGCGGGTCAACAGGACTCCAAGAGACCCAGTACTTC. This codes for CASGSTGLQETQYF.

CDR3 residues: CASSPTGEGLAFF. The CDR3 DNA follows: TGTGCCAGCTCACCGACAGGGGAGGGTTTAGCTTTCTTT. J is TRBJ1-1 and V is TRBV18; 8 bases are shared with TRBD1. This CDR3 has 13 amino acids. The ends lost 3 bases at V and 10 bases at J; junction bases unmatched: 7. Germline CDR1 is KGHSH and CDR2 is LQKENI. The full variable domain, with the rest looked up from reference TRBV18 and TRBJ1-1, is NAGVMQNPRHLVRRRGQEARLRCSPMKGHSHVYWYRQLPEEGLKFMVYLQKENIIDESGMPKERFSAEFPKEGPSILRIQQVVRGDSAAYFCASSPTGEGLAFFGQGTRLTVV.

V gene TRBV27 combines with J gene TRBJ1-5; unclear D gene. This CDR3 has 12 residues. Germline V gene data show CDR1 as MNHEY and CDR2 as SMNVEV (reference sequence). V lost 4 bases and J lost 10, with 11 bases in between. Written as DNA, the CDR3 is TGTGCCAGCAGTTCTTGGGGTGGACCCCAGCATTTT. It specifies CASSSWGGPQHF.

This chain's CDR3 is CASSYSGGNSGNTIYF. CDR3 nucleotides: TGTGCCAGCAGTTACTCGGGGGGGAACTCTGGAAACACCATATATTTT. V usage is TRBV6-5 and J usage is TRBJ1-3; D might be TRBD1 (5 bases). V lost 0 bases, J lost 0 bases, and 9 bases lay in between. The germline V gene has CDR1 MNHEY and CDR2 SVGAGI. The CDR3 contains 16 residues.

V is TRBV29-1 and J is TRBJ2-7, with 12 bases matching TRBD1. V lost 2 bases, J lost 0 bases, and 5 bases stayed unmatched. CDR1 SQVTM and CDR2 ANQGSEA come from the germline V gene. This CDR3 comprises 16 residues. In nucleotides, the CDR3 is TGCAGCGTTGAATTGGGACAGGGGGCGCACTCCTACGAGCAGTACGTC. This codes for CSVELGQGAHSYEQYV.

The rearrangement joins TRBV7-9 to TRBJ2-1; TRBD2 aligns across 13 bases. Germline CDR1 is SEHNR and CDR2 is FQNEAQ (reference sequence). V shed 8 bases and J 9 bases; nucleotides not matched to a gene: 7. The CDR3 length is 14 residues. CDR3 coding DNA: TGTGCCAGCGTGACTAGCGGGGGGAGATTTGAGCAGTTCTTC. Translated, it gives CASVTSGGRFEQFF.

This rearrangement joins TRBV10-1 to TRBJ1-2, with TRBD1 as a possible D gene (6 bases). The V end lost 0 bases, the J end lost 6 bases, and 14 bases lay between the germline ends. This CDR3 spans 15 amino acids. The germline V gene has CDR1 WNHNN and CDR2 SYGVQD (reference sequence). CDR3 in DNA: TGCGCCAGCAGTGAGTCGGTCAGGGGCCAGAATGGCTACACCTTC. It codes for CASSESVRGQNGYTF.

V gene TRBV15 combines with J gene TRBJ1-2; no definite D call. Trimming pared 0 bases from V and 8 bases from J, leaving 7 bases between. Germline CDR1 is LNHNV and CDR2 is YYDKDF (reference sequence). The CDR3 extends over 12 amino acids. The CDR3 nucleotides read TGTGCCACCAGCAGAGATACGATGGGCTACACCTTC. Amino acid sequence: CATSRDTMGYTF.

The chain couples TRBV7-9 to TRBJ2-3; no reliable D call. Germline V gives CDR1 SEHNR, CDR2 FQNEAQ (reference sequence). The CDR3 has 18 amino acids. Trimming stripped 2 bases from V and 0 bases from J, with 18 bases between. Here the CDR3 reads CASSLTRVMRISTDTQYF. The CDR3 DNA reads TGTGCCAGCAGCTTAACTCGAGTAATGCGGATTAGCACAGATACGCAGTATTTT.

This clone came up a few times. This chain joins TRBV5-1 and TRBJ1-4; tentatively, D is TRBD1 (6 bases). The CDR3 is 15 residues long. Trimming removed 4 bases at V and 8 bases at J, with 18 bases between. CDR1 and CDR2 from the germline V gene are SGHRS and YFSETQ. The CDR3: CASSGGAHAGEKLFF. CDR3 sequence (DNA): TGCGCCAGCAGCGGGGGGGCGCATGCGGGCGAAAAACTGTTTTTT.

The J gene is TRBJ2-3, the V gene TRBV9; weak D call: TRBD2 (7 bases). Germline CDR1 and CDR2: SGDLS and YYNGEE. CDR3 length: 15 residues. The germline V and J ends were trimmed by 3 bases and 5 bases, with 16 bases remaining between them. In DNA, the CDR3 is TGTGCCAGCAGCGGGTATCGGGGGGCACAAGATACGCAGTATTTT. Amino acids: CASSGYRGAQDTQYF. Drawing the rest from reference TRBV9 and TRBJ2-3, the complete variable domain is DSGVTQTPKHLITATGQRVTLRCSPRSGDLSVYWYQQSLDQGLQFLIQYYNGEERAKGNILERFSAQQFPDLHSELNLSSLELGDSALYFCASSGYRGAQDTQYFGPGTRLTVL.

The V and J genes are TRBV28 and TRBJ1-2, with D possibly being TRBD1 (6 bases). CDR1 is MDHEN, CDR2 SYDVKM, per germline. The CDR3 has 15 residues. V was cut by 4 bases and J by 3 bases, with 15 bases left in between. This CDR3 reads CASSSSQGKDYGYTF. For the CDR3, the DNA is TGTGCCAGCAGTTCTTCACAGGGAAAGGACTATGGCTACACCTTC.

The chain combines TRBV3-1 (or the pseudogene TRBV3-2) with TRBJ1-3; the D gene is possibly TRBD1 (5 bases). Trimming removed 4 bases from V and 0 bases from J, with 10 bases in between. The CDR3 totals 15 residues. Per germline, CDR1 LGHDT and CDR2 YNNKEL (reference sequence). The chain's CDR3 is CASSPWTNSGNTIYF. The CDR3 nucleotides are TGTGCCAGCAGCCCTTGGACAAACTCTGGAAACACCATATATTTT.

The V call is TRBV11-2, the J call TRBJ1-4; maybe TRBD1 (5 bases). Trimming left V 5 bases short and J 6 bases short, with 22 bases between. The V gene's germline CDR1 is SGHAT and CDR2 FQNNGV. The CDR3 sequence is 17 residues long. The CDR3 DNA reads TGTGCCAGCAGCCCCGACGGGAGAACATGGGGGGATGAAAAACTGTTTTTT. Translated, it gives CASSPDGRTWGDEKLFF.

This clone was detected only once. The chain joins TRBV5-8 to TRBJ1-3; tentatively, D is TRBD1 (6 bases). V shed 2 bases and J shed 0 bases, with 9 bases lying between them. Germline V lookup: CDR1 SGHTS, CDR2 YDEGEE. CDR3 length equals 15 residues. The CDR3 sequence: CASSLQGLSGNTIYF. The CDR3 DNA reads TGTGCCAGCAGCTTACAGGGTCTCTCTGGAAACACCATATATTTT.

This clone was observed a single time. V is TRBV9 and J is TRBJ1-1; no reliable D call. This CDR3 is built from 13 residues. Between the trimmed V and J ends, which lost 7 bases and 1 base, there was a span of 11 bases. Germline V gene data show CDR1 as SGDLS and CDR2 as YYNGEE. The CDR3 loop reads CASARGPNTEAFF. CDR3 coding DNA: TGTGCCAGCGCCCGAGGTCCGAACACTGAAGCTTTCTTT.

V usage is TRBV6-6 and J usage is TRBJ2-1; D unclear. Trimming took 0 bases from V and 1 from J, leaving 7 bases between them. The CDR3 sequence is 15 residues long. Germline V CDR1 and CDR2: MNHNY, SVGAGI (reference sequence). The CDR3 here is CASSYSAASYNEQFF. As DNA, the CDR3 is TGTGCCAGCAGTTACTCGGCAGCATCCTACAATGAGCAGTTCTTC.

The chain joins TRBV2 to TRBJ2-5, with unresolved D. The CDR3 contains 13 residues. Germline values: CDR1 SNHLY, CDR2 FYNNEI. Trimming cost V 7 bases and J 2 bases, with 11 bases left between them. The CDR3 loop is CASTQLLQETQYF. CDR3 DNA: TGTGCCAGCACCCAACTACTTCAAGAGACCCAGTACTTC. The full variable domain, in which reference TRBV2 and TRBJ2-5 provide the parts outside the CDR3, is EPEVTQTPSHQVTQMGQEVILRCVPISNHLYFYWYRQILGQKVEFLVSFYNNEISEKSEIFDDQFSVERPDGSNFTLKIRSTKLEDSAMYFCASTQLLQETQYFGPGTRLLVL.

This clone was seen a handful of times. V and J are TRBV7-9 and TRBJ2-3, with TRBD2 matching 8 bases. The ends lost 5 bases at V and 5 bases at J; junction bases unmatched: 12. CDR1 and CDR2 from the germline V gene are SEHNR and FQNEAQ (reference sequence). This CDR3 is 16 amino acids long. CDR3 bases: TGTGCCAGCAGCCCCTGGCGGGGGGCGGTGGTAGATACGCAGTATTTT. The encoded protein is CASSPWRGAVVDTQYF.

The chain carries TRBV5-1 and TRBJ1-4; D might be TRBD1 (5 bases). Germline V gives CDR1 SGHRS, CDR2 YFSETQ. The CDR3 runs to 14 residues. Trimming removed 4 bases from V and 7 bases from J, with 14 bases in between. The CDR3 coding sequence is TGCGCCAGCAGCCTGTCGGTGGGGGTTGAAAAACTGTTTTTT. Its translation: CASSLSVGVEKLFF. Full variable domain (remainder filled in from reference TRBV5-1 and TRBJ1-4): KAGVTQTPRYLIKTRGQQVTLSCSPISGHRSVSWYQQTPGQGLQFLFEYFSETQRNKGNFPGRFSGRQFSNSRSEMNVSTLELGDSALYLCASSLSVGVEKLFFGSGTQLSVL.

The CDR3 bases are TGTGCCAGTAGTAAGGGACAGGGGTTGGAGACCCAGTACTTC. It yields the protein CASSKGQGLETQYF. The chain has TRBV19 and TRBJ2-5; 10 nucleotides match TRBD1. CDR3 length: 14 residues. The junction had 4 bases not matched to a gene; V was cut back by 4 bases and J by 5 bases. Germline CDR1 is LNHDA and CDR2 is SQIVND (reference sequence). The full variable domain, its missing parts supplied by reference TRBV19 and TRBJ2-5, is DGGITQSPKYLFRKEGQNVTLSCEQNLNHDAMYWYRQDPGQGLRLIYYSQIVNDFQKGDIAEGYSVSREKKESFPLTVTSAQKNPTAFYLCASSKGQGLETQYFGPGTRLLVL.

This chain joins TRBV9 and TRBJ2-6; TRBD2 agrees at 8 bases. The CDR3 is 16 amino acids. Germline V gene data show CDR1 as SGDLS and CDR2 as YYNGEE. With 4 bases clipped from V and 1 base from J, the junction kept 4 bases outside the gene matches. The CDR3 coding sequence is TGTGCCAGCAGCCTCGGGGGGGCATCTGGGGCCAACGTCCTGACTTTC. As protein: CASSLGGASGANVLTF.

This clone was found a few times. The genes are TRBV6-1 and TRBJ2-7, with D maybe TRBD1 (6 bases). V lost 3 bases and J lost 3, with 18 bases in between. The CDR3 runs 16 residues. Germline CDR1 reads MNHNS; CDR2 reads SASEGT. The CDR3 nucleotides read TGTGCCAGCAGTGAGCTAATTAGGGGACACAACTACGAGCAGTACGTC. Translation: CASSELIRGHNYEQYV.

The J gene is TRBJ1-1, the V gene TRBV24-1; D perhaps matches TRBD1 (6 bases). The CDR3 runs to 13 residues. V lost 4 bases and J lost 5, with 10 bases in between. Looked up from germline, CDR1 is KGHDR and CDR2 is SFDVKD. This chain's CDR3 is CATSDPQGTEAFF. In DNA, the CDR3 is TGTGCCACCAGTGACCCACAGGGAACTGAAGCTTTCTTT.

This chain joins TRBV24-1 and TRBJ2-5, with TRBD2 matching 7 bases. Germline V gene lookup returns CDR1 KGHDR and CDR2 SFDVKD. This CDR3 spans 13 amino acids. V shed 7 bases and J 4 bases; nucleotides not matched to a gene: 5. The CDR3 protein is CATREGGVETQYF. As DNA, the CDR3 is TGTGCCACCAGAGAGGGAGGGGTAGAGACCCAGTACTTC.

The chain carries TRBV7-7 and TRBJ2-5; maybe TRBD2 (5 bases). Germline V lookup: CDR1 SSHAT, CDR2 FNYEAQ (reference sequence). The germline V and J ends were trimmed by 2 bases and 4 bases, with 11 bases remaining between them. The length of the CDR3 is 14 residues. The CDR3 sequence is CASSLSGMGETQYF. The DNA for the CDR3 is TGTGCCAGCAGCTTATCGGGGATGGGAGAGACCCAGTACTTC.